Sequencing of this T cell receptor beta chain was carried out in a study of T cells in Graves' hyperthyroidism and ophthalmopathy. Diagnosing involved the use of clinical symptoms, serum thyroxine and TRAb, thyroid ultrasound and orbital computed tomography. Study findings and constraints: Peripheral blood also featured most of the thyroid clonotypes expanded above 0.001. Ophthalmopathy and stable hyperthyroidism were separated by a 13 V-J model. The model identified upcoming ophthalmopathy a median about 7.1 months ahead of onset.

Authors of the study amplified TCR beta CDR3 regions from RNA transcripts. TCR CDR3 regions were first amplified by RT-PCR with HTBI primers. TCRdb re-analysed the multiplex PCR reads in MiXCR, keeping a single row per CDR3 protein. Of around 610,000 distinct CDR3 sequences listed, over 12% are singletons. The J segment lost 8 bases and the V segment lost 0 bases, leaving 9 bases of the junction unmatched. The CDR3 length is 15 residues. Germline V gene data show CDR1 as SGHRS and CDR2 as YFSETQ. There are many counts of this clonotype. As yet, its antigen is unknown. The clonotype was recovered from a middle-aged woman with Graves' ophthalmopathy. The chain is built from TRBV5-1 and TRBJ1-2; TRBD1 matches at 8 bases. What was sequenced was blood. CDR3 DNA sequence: TGCGCCAGCAGCTTGGGGGGTGACAGGGGCGACGGCTACACCTTC. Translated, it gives CASSLGGDRGDGYTF.